The rows below give T cell receptor beta chains drawn from one sample of a study of T-cell reconstitution after alpha-beta-depleted transplantation in children. TCRdb recomputed calls from the PCR reads with MiXCR, one row per CDR3 protein. The profile shows hundreds of thousands of distinct CDR3 sequences, roughly 15% of them singletons. The sequenced sample was PBMCs, mostly from graft donor cells, obtained 360 days after TCRalphabeta/CD19-depleted stem cell transplant. These receptors were obtained from a male patient aged 5 to 17 who had a stem cell transplant for acute lymphoblastic leukemia, so the T cells may come from the graft donor. Each CDR3 is given with its conserved first and last residue. D genes are given only for firm matches. Rows give clone size only sometimes, using once, few, many, or a class for an expanded clone.

v_gene	j_gene	d_gene	abundance	CDR3aa	CDR3nt
TRBV5-1	TRBJ2-7	NA	NA	CASSLRQGPHEQYF	TGCGCCAGCAGCTTGAGGCAGGGGCCCCACGAGCAGTACTTC
TRBV7-3	TRBJ2-3	TRBD2	NA	CASSPTSGTGGTQYF	TGTGCCAGCAGCCCGACTAGCGGGACGGGAGGTACGCAGTATTTT
TRBV28	TRBJ1-1	NA	few	CASSFSGRGRGTEAFF	TGTGCCAGCAGTTTCTCGGGGCGGGGGCGCGGCACTGAAGCTTTCTTT
TRBV4-1	TRBJ1-1	NA	NA	CASSPHSPPEAFF	TGCGCCAGCAGCCCCCATAGCCCCCCTGAAGCTTTCTTT
TRBV6-2/TRBV6-3	TRBJ2-5	NA	NA	CASSFHRVQETQYF	TGTGCCAGCAGTTTCCACAGGGTTCAAGAGACCCAGTACTTC
TRBV7-9	TRBJ2-3	NA	NA	CASSLRSGVDTQYF	TGTGCCAGCAGCTTAAGGTCGGGAGTAGATACGCAGTATTTT
TRBV7-3	TRBJ2-1	NA	NA	CASSSQGFLNNEQFF	TGTGCCAGCAGCTCCCAGGGGTTTCTCAACAATGAGCAGTTCTTC
TRBV28	TRBJ1-1	NA	NA	CASRDPNAEAFF	TGTGCCAGCAGGGACCCGAACGCTGAAGCTTTCTTT
TRBV5-1	TRBJ1-1	NA	NA	CASSFSGTGTAEAFF	TGCGCCAGCAGCTTCTCCGGGACCGGAACAGCTGAAGCTTTCTTT
TRBV9	TRBJ2-1	NA	NA	CASSVDPTPTPNEQFF	TGTGCCAGCAGCGTAGACCCTACCCCTACGCCGAATGAGCAGTTCTTC
TRBV18	TRBJ1-2	NA	few	CASSPQQAYGYTF	TGTGCCAGCTCACCTCAACAGGCCTATGGCTACACCTTC
TRBV6-1	TRBJ1-4	NA	few	CASSPLGIGTGKLFF	TGTGCCAGCAGCCCACTCGGGATTGGGACGGGGAAACTGTTTTTT
TRBV5-6	TRBJ2-3	TRBD2	NA	CASSPGGGGGTDTQYF	TGTGCCAGCAGCCCCGGGGGGGGAGGCGGCACAGATACGCAGTATTTT
TRBV12-3/TRBV12-4	TRBJ2-7	NA	few	CASSPGMTLYEQYF	TGTGCCAGCAGTCCCGGGATGACCCTCTACGAGCAGTACTTC
TRBV2	TRBJ2-1	TRBD2	NA	CASSEAGAGNMNEQFF	TGTGCCAGCAGTGAAGCGGGAGCGGGAAATATGAATGAGCAGTTCTTC
TRBV5-1	TRBJ2-7	TRBD1	few	CASSLYLRDRGRSGLTYEQYF	TGCGCCAGCAGCTTGTACCTCCGGGACAGGGGACGGAGCGGGTTAACCTACGAGCAGTACTTC
TRBV12-5	TRBJ1-1	TRBD1	NA	CASGQTGIGDTEAFF	TGTGCTAGTGGCCAGACAGGGATTGGCGACACTGAAGCTTTCTTT
TRBV10-3	TRBJ2-1	TRBD2	NA	CAISEYGTSGSSYNEQFF	TGTGCCATCAGTGAGTACGGGACTAGCGGGAGTTCTTACAATGAGCAGTTCTTC
TRBV11-2	TRBJ2-4	NA	NA	CASSLDPTLISAKNIQYF	TGTGCCAGCAGCTTAGACCCTACTCTCATATCGGCCAAAAACATTCAGTACTTC
TRBV19	TRBJ2-1	TRBD1	NA	CASSKGRDREQFF	TGTGCCAGTAGTAAGGGCCGGGACAGAGAGCAGTTCTTC
TRBV29-1	TRBJ1-1	NA	many	CSVVGVEEPEAFF	TGCAGCGTTGTAGGGGTAGAGGAACCTGAAGCTTTCTTT
TRBV5-1	TRBJ1-4	NA	few	CASSGGELSTNEKLFF	TGCGCCAGCAGCGGGGGAGAACTATCAACTAATGAAAAACTGTTTTTT
TRBV12-3/TRBV12-4	TRBJ2-7	TRBD2	once	CASSGPGGEQYF	TGTGCCAGCAGTGGACCGGGGGGCGAGCAGTACTTC
TRBV12-3/TRBV12-4	TRBJ2-2	NA	many	CASSLSYRTQSRELFF	TGTGCCAGCAGTTTGTCGTACAGGACTCAGTCGAGGGAGCTGTTTTTT
TRBV7-8	TRBJ2-3	TRBD2	NA	CASSLAGLAGADTQYF	TGTGCCAGCAGCTTAGCCGGACTAGCGGGAGCAGATACGCAGTATTTT
TRBV18	TRBJ2-7	NA	few	CASSSVFPGQYF	TGTGCCAGCTCATCGGTATTCCCGGGGCAGTACTTC
TRBV4-1	TRBJ2-5	TRBD2	few	CASRGASGRVGQETQYF	TGCGCCAGCCGCGGGGCTAGCGGGAGAGTAGGGCAAGAGACCCAGTACTTC
TRBV5-5	TRBJ2-7	NA	few	CASRDSVSYEQYF	TGTGCCAGCAGGGACTCCGTCTCCTACGAGCAGTACTTC
TRBV7-2	TRBJ2-7	NA	NA	CASSLIGWGSYEQYF	TGTGCCAGCAGCTTAATTGGGTGGGGATCCTACGAGCAGTACTTC
TRBV21-1	TRBJ2-3	NA	many	CASVSAGLTDTQYF	TGTGCCAGCGTCTCAGCGGGACTCACAGATACGCAGTATTTT
TRBV4-1	TRBJ2-5	NA	NA	CASSQDRLGQETQYF	TGCGCCAGCAGCCAAGATAGGCTAGGCCAAGAGACCCAGTACTTC
TRBV27	TRBJ1-1	NA	NA	CASSFPPPGGAFF	TGTGCCAGCAGTTTCCCTCCCCCGGGGGGAGCTTTCTTT
TRBV20-1	TRBJ2-2	TRBD1	few	CSARRQGGPGELFF	TGCAGTGCTCGGCGACAGGGGGGTCCCGGGGAGCTGTTTTTT
TRBV7-3	TRBJ2-3	NA	few	CASSLGGLGDTQYF	TGTGCCAGCAGCTTAGGAGGGCTGGGAGATACGCAGTATTTT
TRBV11-2	TRBJ2-7	TRBD2	NA	CASSLDEGLSGRSEQYF	TGTGCCAGCAGCTTAGATGAAGGTCTCAGCGGGAGATCCGAGCAGTACTTC
TRBV5-1	TRBJ1-4	NA	NA	CASRRGSNEKLFF	TGCGCCAGCAGGAGGGGATCTAATGAAAAACTGTTTTTT
TRBV20-1	TRBJ2-1	NA	NA	CSGPFSVRGRGNSYNEQFF	NA